The 8 T cell receptor beta chains given below trace back to one sample, sequenced in a study of OX40 agonist ivuxolimab in advanced cancers. The assay was immunoSEQ multiplex PCR, and TCRdb's table has in-frame clones only and misses some. The sample has fewer than 70,000 clones; around 90% are singletons. The sample consisted of CD4+ or CD8+ T cells sorted from blood, taken in a trial of the OX40 agonist ivuxolimab. The receptors here all came from an adult with an advanced solid tumor such as melanoma, head and neck, liver or kidney cancer.

This clone was seen only once. V is TRBV6-5 and J is TRBJ1-6; D is possibly TRBD1 (6 bases). V lost 4 bases to trimming and J lost 8 bases, with 18 bases between them. The CDR3 totals 16 residues. The germline V gene has CDR1 MNHEY and CDR2 SVGAGI. The CDR3 loop is CASSLQGLDPDSPLHF. CDR3 in DNA: TGTGCCAGCAGTTTACAGGGTTTAGATCCCGATTCACCCCTCCACTTT.

The chain couples TRBV11-3 to TRBJ1-5; D not certain. This CDR3 has 15 residues. Trimming stripped 0 bases from V and 4 bases from J, with 10 bases between. The germline V gene has CDR1 SGHNT and CDR2 YENEEA. CDR3 sequence reads: CASSLDGRPNQPQHF. CDR3 DNA: TGTGCCAGCAGCTTAGACGGGAGACCGAATCAGCCCCAGCATTTT.

V is TRBV7-2 and J is TRBJ2-7, with D possibly called TRBD1 or TRBD2 (5 bases each). The germline V and J ends were trimmed by 5 bases and 2 bases, with 16 bases remaining between them. This CDR3 contains 15 residues. Germline values: CDR1 SGHTA, CDR2 FQGNSA. Written as DNA, the CDR3 is TGTGCCAGCAGCCCCTGGGGGAGCGGAGCCTACGAGCAGTACTTC. Its protein is CASSPWGSGAYEQYF.

The CDR3 region has the DNA TGTGCCAGTAGTATACAAACAGATACGCAGTATTTT. It encodes CASSIQTDTQYF. The rearrangement joins TRBV19 to TRBJ2-3; D is uncertain. The CDR3 extends over 12 amino acids. V lost 2 bases and J 3 bases, leaving 3 bases between the germline ends. Germline CDR1 and CDR2: LNHDA and SQIVND (reference sequence). Full variable domain (rest looked up from reference TRBV19 and TRBJ2-3): DGGITQSPKYLFRKEGQNVTLSCEQNLNHDAMYWYRQDPGQGLRLIYYSQIVNDFQKGDIAEGYSVSREKKESFPLTVTSAQKNPTAFYLCASSIQTDTQYFGPGTRLTVL.

This chain uses TRBV11-2 with TRBJ2-1; D gene ambiguous. The CDR3 runs 14 residues. Germline CDR1 and CDR2: SGHAT and FQNNGV. The V end was cut by 4 bases, the J end by 8 bases, with 15 bases between. The CDR3 is CASSSIGLRHEQFF. The CDR3 bases are TGTGCCAGCAGCTCCATTGGCTTACGCCATGAGCAGTTCTTC.

In this sample, this clone turned up once. The rearrangement joins TRBV11-3 to TRBJ2-3; the D is unclear. Germline CDR1 SGHNT, CDR2 YENEEA. This CDR3 has 13 residues. V gave up 4 bases and J gave up 2 bases, with 7 bases separating them. CDR3 region: CASSSDFTDTQYF. The DNA of the CDR3 is TGTGCCAGCAGCTCCGACTTCACAGATACGCAGTATTTT.

V and J are TRBV6-6 and TRBJ2-7; possible D gene TRBD1, 7 bases. Looked up from germline, CDR1 is MNHNY and CDR2 is SVGAGI (reference sequence). The CDR3 runs to 15 residues. Trimming shortened V by 0 bases and J by 2 bases, and 11 bases separated the two germline ends. CDR3 nucleotides: TGTGCCAGCAGTTACTCGGAGGGGGCGGCCTACGAGCAGTACTTC. Its protein is CASSYSEGAAYEQYF.

The chain employs TRBV18 and TRBJ1-1, with D unresolved. The CDR3 spans 12 residues. The germline V gene encodes CDR1 KGHSH and CDR2 LQKENI. V lost 5 bases and J lost 1, with 5 bases in between. CDR3 DNA: TGTGCCAGCTCAAGACGGAACACTGAAGCTTTCTTT. Translating it yields CASSRRNTEAFF.